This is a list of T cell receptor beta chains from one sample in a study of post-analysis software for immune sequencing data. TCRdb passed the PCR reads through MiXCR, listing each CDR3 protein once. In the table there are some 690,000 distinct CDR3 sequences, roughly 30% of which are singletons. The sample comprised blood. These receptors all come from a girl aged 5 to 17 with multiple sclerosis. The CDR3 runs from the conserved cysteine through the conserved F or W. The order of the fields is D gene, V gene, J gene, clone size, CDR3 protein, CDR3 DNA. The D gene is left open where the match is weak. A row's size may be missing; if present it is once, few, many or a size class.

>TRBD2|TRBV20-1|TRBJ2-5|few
CSAREGQGGRWETQYF
TGCAGTGCTAGAGAAGGACAAGGCGGGAGATGGGAGACCCAGTACTTC
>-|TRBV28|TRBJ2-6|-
CASSLYHGANVLTF
TGTGCCAGCAGTTTATACCACGGGGCCAACGTCCTGACTTTC
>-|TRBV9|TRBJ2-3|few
CASSAGHFTDTQYF
TGTGCCAGCAGCGCGGGACATTTCACAGATACGCAGTATTTT
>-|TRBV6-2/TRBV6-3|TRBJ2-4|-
CASSHPRTEGNIQYF
TGTGCCAGCAGTCACCCTAGGACAGAAGGAAACATTCAGTACTTC
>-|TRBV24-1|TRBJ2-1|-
CATSEGGNEQFF
TGTGCCACCAGCGAGGGGGGGAATGAGCAGTTCTTC
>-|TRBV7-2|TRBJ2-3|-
CASSQRGRAIDTQYF
TGTGCCAGCAGCCAGAGGGGGAGGGCCATAGATACGCAGTATTTT
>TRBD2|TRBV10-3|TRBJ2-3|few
CSTSGSLGNTQYF
TGTTCGACTAGCGGGTCTTTAGGGAATACGCAGTATTTT
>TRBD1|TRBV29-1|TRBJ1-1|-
CSVQDRRNTEAFF
TGCAGCGTCCAGGACAGGAGGAACACTGAAGCTTTCTTT
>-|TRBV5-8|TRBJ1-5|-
CASGSGRRDNQPQHF
TGTGCCAGCGGGTCTGGACGGCGGGACAATCAGCCCCAGCATTTT
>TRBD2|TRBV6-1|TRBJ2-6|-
CASSQTSGSLGGANVLTF
TGTGCCAGCAGTCAGACTAGCGGGAGTTTGGGGGGGGCCAACGTCCTGACTTTC
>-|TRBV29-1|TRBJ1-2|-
CSVMDSNYGYTF
TGCAGCGTGATGGACTCTAACTATGGCTACACCTTC
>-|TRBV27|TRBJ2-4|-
CASSPLARAMGIQYF
TGTGCCAGCAGCCCTCTAGCCAGGGCGATGGGCATTCAGTACTTC
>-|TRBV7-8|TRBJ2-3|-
CASSFLAGYTDAQYF
TGTGCCAGCAGCTTCCTAGCCGGGTACACAGATGCGCAGTATTTT
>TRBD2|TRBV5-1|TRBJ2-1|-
CASSSSGLAGGPPYNEQFF
TGCGCCAGCAGCTCTTCGGGACTAGCGGGAGGGCCCCCCTACAATGAGCAGTTCTTC
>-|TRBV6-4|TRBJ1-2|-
CASSEEPGAHYGYTF
TGTGCCAGCAGTGAGGAGCCAGGGGCCCACTATGGCTACACCTTC
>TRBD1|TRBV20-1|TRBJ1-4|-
CSASSGVGQLNEKLFF
TGCAGTGCTAGCTCCGGGGTGGGACAGCTAAATGAAAAACTGTTTTTT
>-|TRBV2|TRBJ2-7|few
CASSERRAYEQYF
TGTGCCAGCAGTGAAAGGCGGGCCTACGAGCAGTACTTC
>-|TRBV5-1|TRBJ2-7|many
CASSLSFRSSYEQYF
TGCGCCAGCAGCTTATCATTCCGAAGCTCCTACGAGCAGTACTTC
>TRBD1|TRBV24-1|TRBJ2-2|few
CATRPGQLTTGELFF
TGTGCCACCAGACCGGGACAGCTGACTACCGGGGAGCTGTTTTTT
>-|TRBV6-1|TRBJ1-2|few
CASGGGLGAGYTF
TGTGCCAGTGGAGGGGGTCTGGGCGCTGGCTACACCTTC
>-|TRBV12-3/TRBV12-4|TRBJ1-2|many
CASSLRANYGYTF
TGTGCCAGCAGTTTAAGAGCTAACTATGGCTACACCTTC
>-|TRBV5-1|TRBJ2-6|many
CASSGGGGGANVLTF
TGCGCCAGCTCCGGGGGCGGAGGTGGGGCCAACGTCCTGACTTTC
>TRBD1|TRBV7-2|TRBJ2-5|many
CASSTQTGGRETQYF
TGTGCCAGCAGCACTCAGACAGGGGGCAGGGAGACCCAGTACTTC
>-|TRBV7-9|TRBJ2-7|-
CASLTAGFRGRNEQYF
TGTGCCAGCCTGACGGCGGGCTTTAGGGGTCGGAATGAGCAGTACTTC
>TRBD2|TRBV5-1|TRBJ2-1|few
CASSRAGSAGEVDNEQFF
TGCGCCAGCAGCCGCGCCGGGTCAGCGGGAGAAGTCGACAATGAGCAGTTCTTC
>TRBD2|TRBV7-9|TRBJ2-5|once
CASRREQETQYF
TGTGCCAGCAGGCGGGAGCAGGAGACCCAGTACTTC
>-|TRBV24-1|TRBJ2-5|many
CATKGNSVYETQYF
TGTGCCACCAAGGGGAACAGTGTTTATGAGACCCAGTACTTC
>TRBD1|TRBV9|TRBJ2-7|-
CASSGRRQGSLSGGYEQYF
TGTGCCAGCAGCGGACGCCGACAGGGCTCGCTCTCTGGGGGCTACGAGCAGTACTTC
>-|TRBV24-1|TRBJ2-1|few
CATSEGTTEQFF
TGTGCCACCAGTGAGGGGACAACTGAGCAGTTCTTC
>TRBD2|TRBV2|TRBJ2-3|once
CASKGGGYTDTQYF
TGTGCCAGCAAGGGCGGGGGATACACAGATACGCAGTATTTT
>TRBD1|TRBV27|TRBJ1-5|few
CASSLSSGGVNQPQHF
TGTGCCAGCAGTTTGTCTTCAGGGGGCGTCAATCAGCCCCAGCATTTT
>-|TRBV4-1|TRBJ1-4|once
CASSTRLGGEKLFF
TGCGCCAGCAGCACTCGGCTGGGGGGTGAAAAACTGTTTTTT
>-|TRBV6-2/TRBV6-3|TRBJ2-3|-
CAGSYSKSATDTQYF
TGTGCCGGCAGTTACTCGAAAAGCGCCACAGATACGCAGTATTTT
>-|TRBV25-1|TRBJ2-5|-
CASSGRAVYETQYF
TGTGCCAGCAGTGGGAGGGCAGTTTACGAGACCCAGTACTTC
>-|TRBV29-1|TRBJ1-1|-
CSAQVVNTAAFF
TGCAGCGCCCAGGTGGTGAACACTGCAGCTTTCTTT
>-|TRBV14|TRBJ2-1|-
CASSQELVYNEQFF
TGTGCCAGCAGCCAAGAGCTAGTCTACAATGAGCAGTTCTTC
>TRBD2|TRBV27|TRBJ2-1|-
CASTQSAWGRALSYNEQFF
TGTGCCAGCACCCAATCTGCTTGGGGGAGGGCCCTCTCCTACAATGAGCAGTTCTTC
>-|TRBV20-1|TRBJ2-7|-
CSMTRGFASYEQYF
TGCAGCATGACGAGGGGGTTCGCTTCCTACGAGCAGTACTTC
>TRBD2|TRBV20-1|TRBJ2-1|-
CSAPAGGFNEQFF
TGCAGTGCCCCCGCGGGAGGTTTCAATGAGCAGTTCTTC
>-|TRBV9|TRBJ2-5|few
CASGRGGGETQYF
TGTGCCAGCGGCCGAGGTGGGGGGGAGACCCAGTACTTC
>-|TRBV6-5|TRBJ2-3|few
CASSGLSDTQYF
TGTGCCAGCTCGGGACTTTCTGATACGCAGTATTTT
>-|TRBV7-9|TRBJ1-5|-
CASSLAGSGPNQPQHF
TGTGCCAGCAGCTTAGCAGGGTCTGGACCTAATCAGCCCCAGCATTTT
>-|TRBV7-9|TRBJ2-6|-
CASSLGAGVPSGANVLTF
TGTGCCAGCAGCTTAGGGGCAGGGGTACCCTCTGGGGCCAACGTCCTGACTTTC
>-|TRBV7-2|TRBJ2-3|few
CASSATLDTQYF
TGTGCCAGCAGCGCTACATTGGATACGCAGTATTTT
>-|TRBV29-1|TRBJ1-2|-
CSAAAGETNYGYTF
TGCAGTGCCGCCGCGGGGGAAACTAACTATGGCTACACCTTC
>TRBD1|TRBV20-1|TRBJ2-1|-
CSALTGTGTISSYNEQFF
TGCAGTGCACTCACCGGGACAGGCACTATTAGCTCCTACAATGAGCAGTTCTTC
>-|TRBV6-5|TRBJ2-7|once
CASALTGIHEQYF
TGTGCCAGCGCATTAACAGGGATCCACGAGCAGTACTTC
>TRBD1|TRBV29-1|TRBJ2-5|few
CSVGRDRQETQYF
TGCAGCGTGGGCCGGGACAGACAAGAGACCCAGTACTTC
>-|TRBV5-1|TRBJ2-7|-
CASSFGGAANEQYF
TGCGCCAGCAGCTTTGGCGGGGCTGCCAATGAGCAGTACTTC
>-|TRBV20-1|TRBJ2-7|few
CSANRGASYEQYF
TGCAGTGCCAACCGGGGAGCCTCCTACGAGCAGTACTTC